The 13 T cell receptor beta chains listed next were all sequenced from one sample in a study of blood T cell repertoires in COVID-19. TCRdb keeps only in-frame clones here, not all; method: immunoSEQ multiplex PCR. The sample yields 110,000 to 150,000 clones, approximately 81% seen once. Material: peripheral blood. These receptor sequences come from a human donor in a cohort sampled during active COVID-19.

The rearrangement joins TRBV18 to TRBJ2-1; TRBD1 is a possible D gene (7 bases). Germline CDR1 is KGHSH and CDR2 is LQKENI. Deletions cut 3 bases from V and 8 bases from J, with 17 bases between. CDR3 length: 15 residues. The CDR3 region is CASSPPGGLRDEQFF. The DNA for the CDR3 is TGTGCCAGCTCACCCCCAGGGGGGCTAAGGGATGAGCAGTTCTTC.

This chain uses TRBV3-1 (or the pseudogene TRBV3-2) with TRBJ2-1, with 7 bases matching TRBD1. The CDR3 has 16 amino acids. Trimming took 1 base from V and 3 from J; bases not matched to a gene: 6. Per the germline V gene, CDR1 is LGHDT and CDR2 is YNNKEL (reference sequence). The CDR3 reads CASSQVPGQYYNEQFF. CDR3 coding DNA: TGTGCCAGCAGCCAAGTCCCGGGACAGTACTACAATGAGCAGTTCTTC.

As regards this clone: Other DNA sequences within the sample encode an identical CDR3. The chain carries TRBV5-6 and TRBJ2-5, with no clear D. V lost 2 bases and J 5 bases, leaving 4 bases between the germline ends. The CDR3 runs to 11 residues. From germline, CDR1 is SGHDT and CDR2 YYEEEE. CDR3 amino acids: CASSFRETQYF. The CDR3 coding sequence is TGTGCCAGCAGCTTCAGGGAGACCCAGTACTTC. The full variable domain, its missing parts supplied by reference TRBV5-6 and TRBJ2-5, is DAGVTQSPTHLIKTRGQQVTLRCSPKSGHDTVSWYQQALGQGPQFIFQYYEEEERQRGNFPDRFSGHQFPNYSSELNVNALLLGDSALYLCASSFRETQYFGPGTRLLVL.

The gene calls are TRBV29-1 and TRBJ2-5; D perhaps matches TRBD1 (7 bases). V gave up 0 bases and J gave up 5 bases, with 16 bases separating them. This CDR3 comprises 15 residues. Germline CDR1 is SQVTM and CDR2 is ANQGSEA. The CDR3 loop is CSVEDMEGARETQYF. DNA for the CDR3: TGCAGCGTTGAAGATATGGAGGGGGCAAGGGAGACCCAGTACTTC.

This clone was observed a few times. V is TRBV7-8 and J is TRBJ2-1; 8 bases map to TRBD2. In germline, CDR1 is SGHVS, CDR2 FQNEAQ. V was pared by 5 bases and J by 9 bases, with 9 bases of the junction left unmatched. This CDR3 has 14 residues. CDR3 in DNA: TGTGCCAGCAGCACCGGGACTAGAATCGGTGAGCAGTTCTTC. Protein sequence: CASSTGTRIGEQFF.

The V and J genes are TRBV7-8 and TRBJ2-3; D may be TRBD1 (5 bases). CDR1 is SGHVS and CDR2 is FQNEAQ in the germline V gene. The CDR3 extends over 17 amino acids. V was pared by 5 bases and J by 1 base, with 19 bases between. The CDR3: CASSQMATVEGTDTQYF. As DNA, the CDR3 is TGTGCCAGCAGCCAAATGGCGACAGTAGAAGGCACAGATACGCAGTATTTT.

The chain carries TRBV4-2 and TRBJ1-1; no definite D call. CDR3 length equals 17 residues. Germline values: CDR1 LGHNA, CDR2 YNFKEQ. Trimming took off 0 bases at V and 6 bases at J, with 20 bases between the two ends. In nucleotides, the CDR3 is TGTGCCAGCAGCCAAGATTTTGCGGGATTGGGTGAGCCTGAAGCTTTCTTT. Amino acids: CASSQDFAGLGEPEAFF.

The V gene is TRBV27, the J gene TRBJ2-3; D is uncertain. Germline CDR1 is MNHEY and CDR2 is SMNVEV (reference sequence). V was shortened by 5 bases and J by 6 bases, with 15 bases between the two germline ends. The CDR3 is made up of 14 amino acids. CDR3 loop: CASSLANPRDTQYF. CDR3 bases: TGTGCCAGCAGTCTCGCTAACCCCAGGGATACGCAGTATTTT.

This clone was detected only a few times. The chain is built from TRBV28 and TRBJ1-2; D is ambiguous. Trimming removed 4 bases at V and 8 bases at J, with 5 bases between. Germline CDR1 is MDHEN and CDR2 is SYDVKM. The CDR3 totals 10 residues. The CDR3 nucleotides read TGTGCCAGCAGTTCCTTGGGCTACACCTTC. Amino acid sequence: CASSSLGYTF.

The J gene is TRBJ2-7, the V gene TRBV5-1; TRBD1 agrees at 10 bases. The CDR3 contains 14 residues. Losses at the gene ends were 3 bases for V and 2 bases for J; bases not matched to a gene: 2. CDR1 is SGHRS and CDR2 is YFSETQ in the germline V gene. The CDR3 DNA is TGCGCCAGCAGCTCGGGACAGGGGACCTACGAGCAGTACTTC. Protein sequence: CASSSGQGTYEQYF.

The rearrangement joins TRBV4-1 to TRBJ2-3, with 9 bases matching TRBD2. Per the germline V gene, CDR1 is MGHRA and CDR2 is YSYEKL. V trimming: 2 bases; J trimming: 5 bases; junction bases outside the gene matches: 14. The CDR3 runs 18 residues. Here the CDR3 reads CASSQREGAGGRGDTQYF. DNA of the CDR3: TGCGCCAGCAGCCAAAGGGAAGGGGCGGGAGGGCGTGGAGATACGCAGTATTTT.

The rearrangement links TRBV4-2 to TRBJ2-5, with 9 bases fitting TRBD1. V trimming: 1 base; J trimming: 4 bases; junction bases outside the gene matches: 7. CDR3 size: 16 residues. CDR1 is LGHNA and CDR2 is YNFKEQ in the germline V gene. CDR3 nucleotides: TGTGCCAGCAGCCAAGTCTCGGACAGGGGATCAGAGACCCAGTACTTC. It translates to CASSQVSDRGSETQYF.

J is TRBJ2-3 and V is TRBV6-5; 9 bases match TRBD2. The CDR3 is made up of 15 amino acids. The ends lost 8 bases at V and 1 base at J; junction bases unmatched: 7. Germline V gene lookup returns CDR1 MNHEY and CDR2 SVGAGI. The CDR3 spells CASGRRTSGTDTQYF. The CDR3 DNA reads TGTGCCAGCGGACGAAGGACTAGCGGCACAGATACGCAGTATTTT.